The 30 T cell receptor beta chains given below trace back to one sample, sequenced in a study of T cells in Graves' hyperthyroidism and ophthalmopathy (dated by TCRdb to between 2018 and 2020). Receptors were amplified or captured by multiplex PCR. Sequencing instrument: Illumina HiSeq 2000. TCR beta CDR3 regions were amplified from RNA transcripts. The TCR CDR3 was subjected to a first round of RT-PCR using the HTBI primer set and the Qiagen OneStep RT-PCR kit. Using fastp at Q25 and MiXCR, TCRdb reprocessed the public reads and kept productive beta chains. Identical CDR3 protein sequences are pooled into one entry, listed with their most common genes and DNA. This sample holds fewer than 900,000 distinct CDR3 sequences; over 15% were observed only once. The ten largest make up over 15% of the sample. The sequenced material came from blood. These receptors were taken from a woman in her fifties or sixties with Graves' hyperthyroidism that later progressed to Graves' ophthalmopathy.

V and J are TRBV7-9 and TRBJ1-1, with D perhaps matching TRBD1 (5 bases). The CDR3 is made up of 15 amino acids. The germline gives CDR1 SEHNR, CDR2 FQNEAQ (reference sequence). V lost 3 bases and J lost 0, with 11 bases in between. The CDR3: CASSFDSLMNTEAFF. The CDR3 DNA sequence: TGTGCCAGCAGCTTCGACAGTTTAATGAACACTGAAGCTTTCTTT.

The chain links TRBV6-1 to TRBJ2-2, with 8 bases aligning to TRBD2. This CDR3 region has 14 residues. J was trimmed by 5 bases and V by 5 bases; bases with no gene match: 4. Germline V gene lookup returns CDR1 MNHNS and CDR2 SASEGT. The CDR3 DNA reads TGTGCCAGCAGTACTAGCGGAAGAACCGGGGAGCTGTTTTTT. Protein sequence: CASSTSGRTGELFF.

For this clonotype: A much larger clone differs from this one at a single base, so this may be a read error. The V and J genes are TRBV6-1 and TRBJ2-7, with 9 positions matching TRBD1. The CDR3 consists of 13 residues. Germline V gene lookup returns CDR1 MNHNS and CDR2 SASEGT. Trimming took 6 bases from V and 6 from J; bases not matched to a gene: 6. The CDR3, as DNA: TGTGCCAGCAGCCCCGGGACAGGGTTCGAGCAGTACTTC. Amino acid sequence: CASSPGTGFEQYF.

The chain carries TRBV7-2 and TRBJ2-7, with D tentatively TRBD1 or TRBD2 (5 bases each). This CDR3 is built from 12 residues. CDR1 and CDR2 from the germline V gene are SGHTA and FQGNSA. V dropped 4 bases and J dropped 7 bases, with 11 bases sitting between them. The CDR3 protein is CASSSGPVEQYF. CDR3 nucleotide sequence: TGTGCCAGCAGCTCGGGGCCTGTGGAGCAGTACTTC.

Of note for this clonotype: This may arise from a read error, as a much more abundant clone is one base away. The J gene is TRBJ1-1, the V gene TRBV5-1; D call uncertain. Germline CDR1 reads SGHRS; CDR2 reads YFSETQ. V lost 4 bases and J 2 bases, leaving 18 bases between the germline ends. This CDR3 spans 16 amino acids. CDR3 bases: TGCGCCAGCAGCCCTGGTGTCGGCCTTCGAAACACTGAAGCTTTCTTT. This gives the protein CASSPGVGLRNTEAFF.

This clonotype was counted ten times or more. The chain uses TRBV18 and TRBJ2-7; no definite D call. Germline V gives CDR1 KGHSH, CDR2 LQKENI. V shed 8 bases and J shed 4 bases, with 15 bases lying between them. This CDR3 contains 13 residues. The CDR3 reads CASSPPPTYEQYF. The DNA of the CDR3 is TGTGCCAGCAGCCCCCCCCCCACATACGAGCAGTACTTC.

This clonotype showed up many times. The chain uses TRBV3-1 and TRBJ1-1; D gene uncertain. Germline-derived CDR1 and CDR2 are LGHDT and YNNKEL (reference sequence). The ends were cut back, 4 bases at V and 1 base at J, with 7 bases in the middle. This CDR3 has 13 amino acids. The CDR3 sequence: CASSRRENTEAFF. The CDR3 DNA follows: TGTGCCAGCAGCCGAAGGGAGAACACTGAAGCTTTCTTT.

This clonotype was detected only a few times. CDR3 in amino acids: CATSRERTSSSYEQYF. In DNA, the CDR3 is TGTGCCACCAGCAGAGAACGGACCTCCAGCTCCTACGAGCAGTACTTC. V and J are TRBV15 and TRBJ2-7; D uncertain. Germline V gene lookup returns CDR1 LNHNV and CDR2 YYDKDF (reference sequence). The CDR3 totals 16 residues. The germline V and J ends were trimmed by 0 bases and 0 bases, with 12 bases remaining between them.

This clonotype has a count of ten or more. The rearrangement uses TRBV30 and TRBJ1-6; D unclear. This CDR3 region has 16 residues. The germline V gene has CDR1 GTSNPN and CDR2 SVGIG (reference sequence). V lost 3 bases to trimming and J lost 7 bases, with 19 bases between them. CDR3 in DNA: TGTGCCTGGAGAGGCGCAATCGCAATGGCAAATTCACCCCTCCACTTT. The encoded protein is CAWRGAIAMANSPLHF.

This chain connects TRBV14 to TRBJ1-2; maybe TRBD1 (5 bases). CDR1 SGHDN and CDR2 FVKESK come from the germline V gene. CDR3 length: 14 amino acids. The V and J ends lost 4 bases and 6 bases respectively, with 15 bases between them. Here the CDR3 reads CASSPDWGEDGYTF. The CDR3 nucleotides are TGTGCCAGCAGCCCAGATTGGGGGGAGGATGGCTACACCTTC.

This clonotype was seen many times. The chain is built from TRBV7-9 and TRBJ2-2, with 8 bases that match TRBD1. The CDR3 is 15 amino acids. The V gene end was trimmed by 5 bases and the J gene end by 7 bases; junction bases not matched to a gene: 9. Germline V CDR1 and CDR2: SEHNR, FQNEAQ (reference sequence). In nucleotides, the CDR3 is TGTGCCAGCAGCAGGACAGGGTATCTTGGCGGGGAGCTGTTTTTT. This gives the protein CASSRTGYLGGELFF.

This clonotype has a count of ten or more. The chain uses TRBV12-3 or TRBV12-4 and TRBJ1-1, with D possibly TRBD1 on 5 matching bases. Trimming took off 2 bases at V and 7 bases at J, with 14 bases between the two ends. This CDR3 is 14 amino acids long. In DNA, the CDR3 is TGTGCCAGCAGTTTACTCCTGGGACCGGGTGAAGCTTTCTTT. Encoded protein: CASSLLLGPGEAFF.

The chain couples TRBV2 to TRBJ2-1, with a weak D call TRBD1 (5 bases). The ends were cut back, 5 bases at V and 9 bases at J, with 5 bases in the middle. The CDR3 length is 10 residues. CDR1 is SNHLY and CDR2 is FYNNEI in the germline V gene. CDR3 sequence reads: CASSQGEQFF. The CDR3 DNA is TGTGCCAGCAGTCAGGGTGAGCAGTTCTTC.

The chain carries TRBV19 and TRBJ1-5, with D possibly matching TRBD1 (6 bases). This CDR3 has 13 residues. The germline CDR1 and CDR2 sequences are LNHDA and SQIVND (reference sequence). V lost 4 bases and J lost 5, with 9 bases in between. CDR3 bases: TGTGCCAGTAGTACCGACAGGTATCAGCCCCAGCATTTT. Protein product: CASSTDRYQPQHF.

This clonotype was observed many times. The genes are TRBV7-9 and TRBJ1-1; tentative D call: TRBD1 (5 bases). Per the germline V gene, CDR1 is SEHNR and CDR2 is FQNEAQ (reference sequence). The CDR3 loop spans 16 amino acids. Trimming shortened V by 7 bases and J by 4 bases, and 22 bases separated the two germline ends. The CDR3 DNA reads as TGTGCCAGCAACGTAATCGGGGGTACCGTAGGCACTGAAGCTTTCTTT. It translates to CASNVIGGTVGTEAFF.

This clonotype was picked up many times. CDR3 in amino acids: CATSGDRGSPDTYGYTF. For the CDR3, the DNA is TGTGCCACCAGTGGGGACAGGGGCTCACCCGACACATATGGCTACACCTTC. The J gene is TRBJ1-2, the V gene TRBV24-1; 10 nucleotides align to TRBD1. The CDR3 is 17 residues long. Germline values: CDR1 KGHDR, CDR2 SFDVKD. Trimming removed 5 bases from V and 5 bases from J; junction bases left unmatched: 13.

The rearrangement links TRBV12-5 to TRBJ1-5; the D is unclear. Trimming took 1 base from V and 5 from J, leaving 6 bases between them. This CDR3 has 13 residues. Looked up from germline, CDR1 is LGHNT and CDR2 is FRNRAP. The CDR3 DNA reads TGTGCTAGTGGTTTGGGCACATATCAGCCCCAGCATTTT. This sequence encodes CASGLGTYQPQHF.

This clonotype was seen a single time. V gene TRBV7-3 combines with J gene TRBJ2-3; unclear D gene. This CDR3 is 14 amino acids long. Germline values: CDR1 SGHTA, CDR2 FQGTGA. V was trimmed by 6 bases and J by 0 bases, leaving 10 bases between them. The CDR3 sequence is CASSSKISTDTQYF. CDR3 coding DNA: TGTGCCAGCAGTTCCAAAATTAGCACAGATACGCAGTATTTT.

V usage is TRBV6-2 or TRBV6-3 and J usage is TRBJ1-1; weak D call: TRBD1 (6 bases). V was cut by 6 bases and J by 1 base, with 18 bases left in between. The CDR3 extends over 16 amino acids. Germline CDR1 and CDR2: MNHEY and SVGEGT. CDR3 region: CASRNRDTLPNTEAFF. As DNA, the CDR3 is TGTGCCAGCAGGAATCGGGACACCCTCCCGAACACTGAAGCTTTCTTT.

Many counts were recorded for this clonotype. The rearrangement links TRBV7-2 to TRBJ2-7; D not certain. V was clipped by 2 bases and J by 3 bases, with 8 bases between them. Germline V gene data show CDR1 as SGHTA and CDR2 as FQGNSA. This CDR3 is built from 13 residues. In nucleotides, the CDR3 is TGTGCCAGCAGCTTAATATCAGGCTACGAGCAGTACTTC. Its translation: CASSLISGYEQYF.

The chain links TRBV3-1 to TRBJ1-3, with TRBD1 matching over 7 bases. The CDR3 totals 19 residues. The trim removed 1 base at V and 0 bases at J, leaving 12 bases unmatched. Germline V gene lookup returns CDR1 LGHDT and CDR2 YNNKEL (reference sequence). Here the CDR3 DNA reads TGTGCCAGCAGCCAAGTCTTAGGGGGCACTCCTAACTCTGGAAACACCATATATTTT. Translated: CASSQVLGGTPNSGNTIYF.

This clonotype was seen repeatedly, ten times or more. CDR3 nucleotide sequence: TGCGCCAGCAGCCGGGACATCACCTACGAGCAGTACTTC. Translated: CASSRDITYEQYF. The V call is TRBV5-1, the J call TRBJ2-7; a weak D match, TRBD1 (6 bases). This CDR3 spans 13 amino acids. V shed 4 bases and J shed 2 bases, with 10 bases lying between them. CDR1 and CDR2 from the germline V gene are SGHRS and YFSETQ.

This clonotype has just a few counts. This chain joins TRBV6-6 and TRBJ1-4; D is uncertain. V was cut by 0 bases and J by 7 bases, with 12 bases left in between. The CDR3 is 15 amino acids. Germline CDR1 reads MNHNY; CDR2 reads SVGAGI (reference sequence). In DNA, the CDR3 is TGTGCCAGCAGTTACTCGGGGATAATCGGTGAAAAACTGTTTTTT. Encoded protein: CASSYSGIIGEKLFF.

This clonotype was seen a handful of times. V is TRBV24-1 and J is TRBJ2-2; D not certain. V lost 7 bases and J lost 3, with 8 bases in between. This CDR3 has 13 residues. CDR1 is KGHDR, CDR2 SFDVKD, per germline. This CDR3 is CATRGRDTGELFF. The CDR3 nucleotides are TGTGCCACCAGGGGCCGGGACACCGGGGAGCTGTTTTTT.

This clonotype was seen a single time. V usage is TRBV12-3 or TRBV12-4 and J usage is TRBJ2-2; 7 positions agree with TRBD1. The CDR3 contains 15 residues. Losses at the gene ends were 6 bases for V and 4 bases for J; bases not matched to a gene: 8. The CDR3 DNA reads TGTGCCAGCAGCCCCACAGGGGTGGGCACCGGGGAGCTGTTTTTT. Translated: CASSPTGVGTGELFF.

This clonotype has a handful of counts. The rearrangement joins TRBV29-1 to TRBJ2-7, with D possibly being TRBD1 (5 bases). Germline V gene sequence: CDR1 SQVTM, CDR2 ANQGSEA. Trimming stripped 7 bases from V and 2 bases from J, with 15 bases between. This CDR3 is 13 amino acids long. The chain's CDR3 is CSASPGSAYEQYF. The CDR3, as DNA: TGCAGCGCTTCGCCAGGGTCGGCCTACGAGCAGTACTTC.

The chain employs TRBV7-3 and TRBJ1-3; unclear D gene. This CDR3 has 15 amino acids. The ends were cut back, 0 bases at V and 3 bases at J, with 9 bases in the middle. Looked up from germline, CDR1 is SGHTA and CDR2 is FQGTGA. CDR3 sequence (DNA): TGTGCCAGCAGCTTAACCCCTCCCTATGGAAACACCATATATTTT. It encodes CASSLTPPYGNTIYF. Using reference TRBV7-3 and TRBJ1-3 for the parts outside the CDR3, the full variable domain is GAGVSQTPSNKVTEKGKYVELRCDPISGHTALYWYRQSLGQGPEFLIYFQGTGAADDSGLPNDRFFAVRPEGSVSTLKIQRTERGDSAVYLCASSLTPPYGNTIYFGEGSWLTVV.

V is TRBV5-8 and J is TRBJ1-2; D is ambiguous. The germline V gene has CDR1 SGHTS and CDR2 YDEGEE. Trimming left V 4 bases short and J 2 bases short, with 18 bases between. The CDR3 has 16 amino acids. The CDR3 loop reads CASSADGGDSNYGYTF. The CDR3 coding sequence is TGTGCCAGCAGCGCAGATGGTGGGGATTCGAACTATGGCTACACCTTC.

This clonotype was recorded a few times. The chain joins TRBV5-1 to TRBJ2-1; D not resolved. The CDR3 spans 19 residues. V was shortened by 0 bases and J by 5 bases, with 24 bases between the two germline ends. Germline V lookup: CDR1 SGHRS, CDR2 YFSETQ. The CDR3 nucleotides read TGCGCCAGCAGCTTGGCCCCAGTGTCAAGTCCCCGTTCCAACAATGAGCAGTTCTTC. Amino acids: CASSLAPVSSPRSNNEQFF.

V is TRBV11-2 and J is TRBJ2-1, with D tentatively TRBD1 (6 bases). Germline CDR1 SGHAT, CDR2 FQNNGV. The CDR3 is 16 residues long. Trimming took 4 bases from V and 5 from J, leaving 18 bases between them. The CDR3 DNA is TGTGCCAGCAGCTCCTTCGGGGCTACAGGGAACAATGAGCAGTTCTTC. Its protein product is CASSSFGATGNNEQFF.